These 18 T cell receptor beta chains came from one sample sequenced in a study of cytomegalovirus exposure and HLA in healthy donors. Sequencing used immunoSEQ multiplex PCR; TCRdb keeps in-frame clones, though not all of them. The table lists about 110,000 clones, 88% of them singletons. Sequencing input: PBMCs. The receptor source for this set is a young woman in good health and CMV-seropositive.

The genes are TRBV6-1 and TRBJ2-7; 7 positions agree with TRBD2. The junction had 15 bases not matched to a gene; V was cut back by 6 bases and J by 7 bases. CDR1 is MNHNS, CDR2 SASEGT, per germline. The CDR3 totals 15 residues. The CDR3 bases are TGTGCCAGCAGGTCACTGGGGGGGGGAGGAATAGAGCAGTACTTC. Its protein product is CASRSLGGGGIEQYF.

This clone has a single count. DNA for the CDR3: TGTGCCAGCAGCCCGCTGAGCGGATCGAACACCGGGGAGCTGTTTTTT. Translation gives CASSPLSGSNTGELFF. This chain links TRBV7-3 with TRBJ2-2, with D perhaps matching TRBD2 (5 bases). The CDR3 totals 16 residues. V was cut by 5 bases and J by 0 bases, with 13 bases left in between. Looked up from germline, CDR1 is SGHTA and CDR2 is FQGTGA.

J is TRBJ1-2 and V is TRBV7-8; unclear D gene. The ends were cut back, 3 bases at V and 7 bases at J, with 12 bases in the middle. The germline V gene encodes CDR1 SGHVS and CDR2 FQNEAQ. The CDR3 length is 13 residues. The CDR3 protein is CASSFGGFGGYTF. In DNA, the CDR3 is TGTGCCAGCAGCTTCGGTGGTTTTGGTGGCTACACCTTC.

This clone was counted a single time. The rearrangement joins TRBV5-4 to TRBJ2-3, with 8 bases lining up with TRBD2. The length of the CDR3 is 14 residues. V lost 4 bases to trimming and J lost 2 bases; unmatched junction nucleotides: 3. Germline V CDR1 and CDR2: SGHNT, YYREEE (reference sequence). The DNA of the CDR3 is TGTGCCAGCAGCCGAGCGGGGGTCACAGATACGCAGTATTTT. This encodes CASSRAGVTDTQYF.

The chain uses TRBV2 and TRBJ2-1; 12 bases agree with TRBD2. Losses at the gene ends were 6 bases for V and 9 bases for J; bases not matched to a gene: 9. The CDR3 contains 15 residues. Germline V gene sequence: CDR1 SNHLY, CDR2 FYNNEI. This chain's CDR3 is CASRTLAGGKGEQFF. The CDR3 DNA reads TGTGCCAGCAGAACCCTAGCGGGGGGGAAGGGTGAGCAGTTCTTC.

This chain joins TRBV30 and TRBJ2-1, with 7 bases matching TRBD2. Looked up from germline, CDR1 is GTSNPN and CDR2 is SVGIG (reference sequence). The trim removed 5 bases at V and 1 base at J, leaving 5 bases unmatched. This CDR3 region has 14 residues. The CDR3 DNA is TGTGCCTGGGAGCGGGACCAGTCCTACAATGAGCAGTTCTTC. Encoded protein: CAWERDQSYNEQFF.

This clone was detected only a few times. The rearrangement uses TRBV5-4 and TRBJ2-7, with D tentatively TRBD2 (5 bases). The CDR3 is made up of 16 amino acids. CDR1 SGHNT and CDR2 YYREEE come from the germline V gene (reference sequence). V gave up 2 bases and J gave up 8 bases, with 23 bases separating them. As DNA, the CDR3 is TGTGCCAGCAGCTTTTTGCCGGCGGGCGGCCTCTTCAAGCAGTACTTC. Its translation is CASSFLPAGGLFKQYF.

The V gene is TRBV7-9, the J gene TRBJ2-1; 9 bases line up with TRBD2. This CDR3 has 17 amino acids. The V gene's germline CDR1 is SEHNR and CDR2 FQNEAQ (reference sequence). Trimming took 4 bases from V and 7 from J; bases not matched to a gene: 14. Here the CDR3 reads CASSSLGRITSGNEQFF. DNA of the CDR3: TGTGCCAGCAGCTCCCTGGGTCGAATAACTAGCGGGAATGAGCAGTTCTTC.

The V gene is TRBV6-6, the J gene TRBJ2-4; D might be TRBD1 (6 bases). The CDR3 has 15 residues. Trimming removed 0 bases from V and 1 base from J, with 7 bases in between. Germline values: CDR1 MNHNY, CDR2 SVGAGI (reference sequence). CDR3 in DNA: TGTGCCAGCAGTTACTCCCAGGGGGCCAAAAACATTCAGTACTTC. It yields the protein CASSYSQGAKNIQYF.

The rearrangement joins TRBV18 to TRBJ1-1; 8 nucleotides match TRBD1. CDR1 is KGHSH and CDR2 is LQKENI in the germline V gene. Trimming cost V 5 bases and J 4 bases; bases outside gene matches: 6. This CDR3 has 14 residues. This CDR3 reads CASSDQGAGTEAFF. For the CDR3, the DNA is TGTGCCAGCTCAGACCAGGGGGCAGGCACTGAAGCTTTCTTT.

J is TRBJ1-2 and V is TRBV25-1; 9 bases fit TRBD1. The CDR3 has 13 residues. With V trimmed by 5 bases and J by 6 bases, 4 bases remained unmatched. Germline CDR1 reads MGHDK; CDR2 reads SYGVNS. Here the CDR3 reads CASSITGGDGYTF. The CDR3 DNA reads TGTGCCAGCAGTATAACAGGGGGCGATGGCTACACCTTC.

The chain has TRBV4-1 and TRBJ2-7; D not resolved. The CDR3 is made up of 16 amino acids. Germline V gene data show CDR1 as MGHRA and CDR2 as YSYEKL. V was pared by 5 bases and J by 0 bases, with 17 bases between. The CDR3 DNA is TGCGCCAGCAGCGTCCGGGTCCCTCAGAGCTCCTACGAGCAGTACTTC. It codes for CASSVRVPQSSYEQYF.

The chain recombines TRBV6-4 with TRBJ1-5, with D perhaps TRBD1 (6 bases). The V end was cut by 6 bases, the J end by 1 base, with 10 bases between. This CDR3 is built from 14 residues. CDR1 is MRHNA and CDR2 is SNTAGT in the germline V gene. CDR3 nucleotides: TGTGCCAGCAGACAGGGTGGAAGCAATCAGCCCCAGCATTTT. This codes for CASRQGGSNQPQHF.

This chain uses TRBV5-1 with TRBJ2-7, with D tentatively TRBD2 (5 bases). The CDR3 is 14 amino acids. V shed 0 bases and J shed 5 bases, with 12 bases lying between them. Germline V gene sequence: CDR1 SGHRS, CDR2 YFSETQ. CDR3 loop: CASSLGELADEQYF. CDR3 nucleotides: TGCGCCAGCAGCTTGGGGGAGTTGGCCGACGAGCAGTACTTC.

The CDR3 sequence: CASSPLGGGDEQYF. The DNA for the CDR3 is TGTGCCAGCAGCCCCCTGGGGGGGGGAGACGAGCAGTACTTC. The V gene is TRBV7-9, the J gene TRBJ2-7; 7 bases line up with TRBD2. The germline CDR1 and CDR2 sequences are SEHNR and FQNEAQ (reference sequence). The CDR3 spans 14 residues. The V and J ends lost 5 bases and 5 bases, in that order; junction bases with no gene match: 9.

The rearrangement joins TRBV11-2 to TRBJ2-3, with TRBD1 as a possible D gene (5 bases). CDR1 is SGHAT and CDR2 is FQNNGV in the germline V gene. The CDR3 loop spans 13 amino acids. V was shortened by 3 bases and J by 4 bases, with 8 bases between the two germline ends. The CDR3 is CASSLGRADTQYF. Here the CDR3 DNA reads TGTGCCAGCAGCTTGGGGCGCGCAGATACGCAGTATTTT.

V and J are TRBV9 and TRBJ2-1, with 8 bases identical to TRBD1. There are 14 residues in the CDR3. V shed 2 bases and J 3 bases; nucleotides not matched to a gene: 1. Germline assignment: CDR1 SGDLS and CDR2 YYNGEE. CDR3 protein: CASSVGQGYNEQFF. DNA for the CDR3: TGTGCCAGCAGCGTCGGACAGGGCTACAATGAGCAGTTCTTC.

The chain joins TRBV4-3 to TRBJ2-7, with 10 bases aligning to TRBD1. The length of the CDR3 is 15 residues. Per germline, CDR1 LGHNA and CDR2 YSLEER. J lost 2 bases, V lost 3 bases, and 4 bases had no gene match. CDR3 sequence: CASSQDRGRTYEQYF. CDR3 nucleotide sequence: TGCGCCAGCAGCCAGGACAGGGGGAGAACCTACGAGCAGTACTTC.